The 26 T cell receptor beta chains given below trace back to one sample, sequenced in a study of control samples from healthy donors and cancer patients (TCRdb year 2020). Libraries were made using the immunoSEQ multiplex PCR assay. The table comes from immuneACCESS by way of TCRdb, which keeps in-frame sequences with V and J called. Part of the clones is missing from these tables; in studies checked, under half for an unresolved V gene and the rest for unknown reasons. The sample contains tens of thousands of clones, under 85% of them found a single time. Clones ranked in the top ten supply roughly 14% of the sample. The sequenced sample was blood. Receptors were obtained from a man in his sixties in good health.

This clone showed up just a few times. The CDR3 nucleotides are TGTGCCAGCAGTGCGGGATTATCCTACGAGCAGTACTTC. As protein: CASSAGLSYEQYF. This chain uses TRBV12-3 or TRBV12-4 with TRBJ2-7; maybe TRBD2 (6 bases). V was pared by 5 bases and J by 1 base, with 9 bases between. This CDR3 is 13 amino acids long.

This sequence joins TRBV5-6 and TRBJ2-7; 11 nucleotides agree with TRBD2. Germline V gene data show CDR1 as SGHDT and CDR2 as YYEEEE. The CDR3 has 16 amino acids. Unmatched junction bases numbered 10, after V lost 3 bases and J lost 5 bases. The CDR3 sequence: CASSSTRLAGIDEQYF. The CDR3 nucleotides are TGTGCCAGCAGCTCGACTAGACTAGCGGGAATCGACGAGCAGTACTTC.

J is TRBJ1-2 and V is TRBV13; D remains ambiguous. V was cut by 5 bases and J by 1 base, with 8 bases left in between. CDR1 PRHDT and CDR2 FYEKMQ come from the germline V gene (reference sequence). The CDR3 has 13 amino acids. DNA of the CDR3: TGTGCCAGCAGCACCTCGTTTAACTATGGCTACACCTTC. This sequence encodes CASSTSFNYGYTF.

CDR3 bases: TGTGCCAGCAGGGAGGGACAGGGGAAGGACACTGAAGCTTTCTTT. Translated: CASREGQGKDTEAFF. The V call is TRBV6-1, the J call TRBJ1-1, with 10 bases identical to TRBD1. The CDR3 has 15 amino acids. The germline V gene has CDR1 MNHNS and CDR2 SASEGT. Losses at the gene ends were 6 bases for V and 3 bases for J; bases not matched to a gene: 7.

The rearrangement joins TRBV24-1 to TRBJ2-5; 7 bases are shared with TRBD1. The CDR3 totals 15 residues. The J segment lost 0 bases and the V segment lost 5 bases, leaving 5 bases of the junction unmatched. The germline V gene encodes CDR1 KGHDR and CDR2 SFDVKD. As DNA, the CDR3 is TGTGCCACCAGTGCGAAGGACAGGTACCAAGAGACCCAGTACTTC. Translated, it gives CATSAKDRYQETQYF.

The gene calls are TRBV5-4 and TRBJ2-1; TRBD1 aligns across 9 bases. Per the germline V gene, CDR1 is SGHNT and CDR2 is YYREEE (reference sequence). Trimming removed 6 bases from V and 9 bases from J; junction bases left unmatched: 10. The CDR3 covers 14 residues. Written as DNA, the CDR3 is TGTGCCAGCATCCTGACAGGGGGAAGGGGTGAGCAGTTCTTC. Encoded protein: CASILTGGRGEQFF.

The chain uses TRBV6-5 and TRBJ1-1; 8 nucleotides line up with TRBD1. Germline V gives CDR1 MNHEY, CDR2 SVGAGI. The CDR3 runs 15 residues. Losses at the gene ends were 6 bases for V and 1 base for J; bases not matched to a gene: 7. The CDR3 DNA is TGTGCCAGCAGACCGACAGGGGCGGCGAACACTGAAGCTTTCTTT. Its protein product is CASRPTGAANTEAFF.

This sequence joins TRBV10-3 and TRBJ2-7; 11 bases map to TRBD2. The V segment lost 6 bases and the J segment 6 bases; nucleotides outside the gene matches: 10. Germline assignment: CDR1 ENHRY and CDR2 SYGVKD. This CDR3 is built from 15 residues. Here the CDR3 reads CAISSLAGGEGEQYF. DNA for the CDR3: TGTGCCATCAGCTCCCTAGCGGGAGGCGAGGGCGAGCAGTACTTC.

The genes are TRBV11-2 and TRBJ2-3; TRBD2 agrees at 11 bases. This CDR3 spans 18 amino acids. The J segment lost 3 bases and the V segment lost 1 base, leaving 9 bases of the junction unmatched. Germline lookup yields CDR1 SGHAT and CDR2 FQNNGV. Written as DNA, the CDR3 is TGTGCCAGCAGCTTAGTTTTTGCGTCTAGCGGGAGGACAGATACGCAGTATTTT. Translation: CASSLVFASSGRTDTQYF.

This chain links TRBV2 with TRBJ1-5, with D tentatively TRBD1 (6 bases). Germline CDR1 SNHLY, CDR2 FYNNEI. V gave up 3 bases and J gave up 6 bases, with 12 bases separating them. The CDR3 loop spans 14 amino acids. This CDR3 is CASSDRGVGQPQHF. In DNA, the CDR3 is TGTGCCAGCAGTGACAGGGGTGTGGGTCAGCCCCAGCATTTT.

The V and J genes are TRBV27 and TRBJ2-1; 10 bases are shared with TRBD2. This CDR3 is built from 15 residues. Germline-derived CDR1 and CDR2 are MNHEY and SMNVEV (reference sequence). Germline trimming cut 6 bases from V and 8 bases from J; bases unmatched to any gene: 10. CDR3 loop: CASRKLAGSYHEQFF. The CDR3 nucleotides read TGTGCCAGCAGGAAACTAGCGGGATCTTATCATGAGCAGTTCTTC.

This clone was picked up one time. The chain is built from TRBV3-1 (or the pseudogene TRBV3-2) and TRBJ2-3, with 7 bases fitting TRBD2. The germline gives CDR1 LGHDT, CDR2 YNNKEL (reference sequence). The CDR3 spans 16 residues. V shed 6 bases and J 4 bases; nucleotides not matched to a gene: 13. This CDR3 reads CASRPSGPVGSDTQYF. The CDR3 bases are TGTGCCAGCAGGCCTAGCGGACCGGTCGGGTCAGATACGCAGTATTTT.

Remarks on this clone: The junction shows a germline mismatch at one end, possibly a read error. This chain uses TRBV7-3 with TRBJ2-3; TRBD2 might be the D (6 bases). Per germline, CDR1 SGHTA and CDR2 FQGTGA. The length of the CDR3 is 16 residues. CDR3 in DNA: TGTGCCGGCAGCCCTCAGGAGGGGCCCCGCACAGATACGCAGTATTTT. Translated: CAGSPQEGPRTDTQYF.

The chain employs TRBV15 and TRBJ1-4; D not resolved. Trimming took 3 bases from V and 0 from J, leaving 14 bases between them. From germline, CDR1 is LNHNV and CDR2 YYDKDF (reference sequence). The CDR3 has 17 amino acids. In DNA, the CDR3 is TGTGCCACCAGCAGTCTCGCTCAAGCTGCAACTAATGAAAAACTGTTTTTT. Translated: CATSSLAQAATNEKLFF.

The chain employs TRBV7-9 and TRBJ2-1, with TRBD2 matching over 11 bases. The CDR3 runs to 16 residues. J gave up 4 bases and V 5 bases, and 7 bases lay outside the gene matches. Germline V gene data show CDR1 as SEHNR and CDR2 as FQNEAQ (reference sequence). The CDR3 DNA sequence: TGTGCCAGCAGCGTTTTTAGCGGGAGGGTGTACAATGAGCAGTTCTTC. It is translated as CASSVFSGRVYNEQFF.

The gene calls are TRBV6-8 and TRBJ1-3; D is unresolved. The germline V and J ends were trimmed by 6 bases and 7 bases, with 16 bases remaining between them. The CDR3 totals 14 residues. Germline CDR1 is MNHGY and CDR2 is SAAAGT. CDR3 loop: CASSPGPDRNTIYF. The CDR3 DNA sequence: TGTGCCAGCAGCCCCGGACCTGATAGGAACACCATATATTTT.

The chain is built from TRBV9 and TRBJ1-3, with 11 bases that match TRBD1. With 4 bases clipped from V and 2 bases from J, the junction kept 5 bases outside the gene matches. This CDR3 comprises 16 residues. The V gene's germline CDR1 is SGDLS and CDR2 YYNGEE. CDR3 bases: TGTGCCAGCAGCCTGGGGGGACAGGGGGCTGGAAACACCATATATTTT. Encoded protein: CASSLGGQGAGNTIYF. Using reference TRBV9 and TRBJ1-3 for the parts outside the CDR3, the full variable domain is DSGVTQTPKHLITATGQRVTLRCSPRSGDLSVYWYQQSLDQGLQFLIQYYNGEERAKGNILERFSAQQFPDLHSELNLSSLELGDSALYFCASSLGGQGAGNTIYFGEGSWLTVV.

This clone is a singleton in its sample. The V call is TRBV4-3, the J call TRBJ2-7, with TRBD2 matching 7 bases. Trimming cost V 1 base and J 0 bases; bases outside gene matches: 6. The CDR3 totals 16 residues. Looked up from germline, CDR1 is LGHNA and CDR2 is YSLEER. The DNA for the CDR3 is TGCGCCAGCAGCCAAGTCCCAGCGGGGCACTCCTACGAGCAGTACTTC. Translating gives CASSQVPAGHSYEQYF.

This sequence joins TRBV25-1 and TRBJ2-1; D perhaps matches TRBD2 (7 bases). CDR1 is MGHDK and CDR2 is SYGVNS in the germline V gene. The CDR3 has 16 residues. V was pared by 2 bases and J by 4 bases, with 15 bases between. DNA for the CDR3: TGTGCCAGCAGTGAAATGGGGGGGGACATTTACAATGAGCAGTTCTTC. Translation gives CASSEMGGDIYNEQFF.

This clone occurred a few times. The chain combines TRBV10-3 with TRBJ2-2; D is ambiguous. Germline V gives CDR1 ENHRY, CDR2 SYGVKD. The CDR3 runs 16 residues. Trimming took 0 bases from V and 1 from J, leaving 9 bases between them. The CDR3 reads CAISESEDVNTGELFF. CDR3 DNA: TGTGCCATCAGTGAGTCCGAGGACGTGAACACCGGGGAGCTGTTTTTT.

The chain links TRBV7-2 to TRBJ1-2; TRBD1 matches 7 bases. Germline V gives CDR1 SGHTA, CDR2 FQGNSA. J gave up 4 bases and V 7 bases, and 3 bases lay outside the gene matches. The CDR3 consists of 12 residues. CDR3 region: CASTRDSYGYTF. DNA for the CDR3: TGTGCCAGCACCCGGGACAGCTATGGCTACACCTTC.

The genes are TRBV28 and TRBJ2-7, with 7 bases that match TRBD1. J lost 0 bases, V lost 7 bases, and 6 bases had no gene match. CDR1 and CDR2 from the germline V gene are MDHEN and SYDVKM. The CDR3 is made up of 14 amino acids. The CDR3 is CASTPTGSSYEQYF. DNA of the CDR3: TGTGCCAGCACCCCGACAGGGAGCTCCTACGAGCAGTACTTC.

The genes are TRBV19 and TRBJ1-2; 8 bases fit TRBD1. J lost 1 base, V lost 6 bases, and 10 bases had no gene match. Germline values: CDR1 LNHDA, CDR2 SQIVND (reference sequence). The CDR3 sequence is 16 residues long. CDR3 sequence reads: CASSPGTGSFNYGYTF. The DNA for the CDR3 is TGTGCCAGTAGCCCCGGGACAGGAAGCTTTAACTATGGCTACACCTTC.

The V call is TRBV7-6, the J call TRBJ1-1; TRBD1 is a possible D gene (5 bases). Per germline, CDR1 SGHVS and CDR2 FNYEAQ. Trimming took off 5 bases at V and 1 base at J, with 14 bases between the two ends. The CDR3 length is 15 residues. CDR3 bases: TGTGCCAGCAGCCCCGATGGGGCCACGAACACTGAAGCTTTCTTT. It specifies CASSPDGATNTEAFF.

The chain combines TRBV15 with TRBJ2-1; no clear D gene. This CDR3 spans 16 amino acids. V was cut by 3 bases and J by 2 bases, with 14 bases left in between. Germline V CDR1 and CDR2: LNHNV, YYDKDF (reference sequence). The CDR3 nucleotides read TGTGCCACCAGCAGCGTGGCGGAAACCACCTACAATGAGCAGTTCTTC. Translated, it gives CATSSVAETTYNEQFF.

This clone has only a few counts. The chain is built from TRBV29-1 and TRBJ1-4; D may be TRBD1 (5 bases). Trimming left V 6 bases short and J 8 bases short, with 16 bases between. The CDR3 loop spans 13 amino acids. CDR1 SQVTM and CDR2 ANQGSEA come from the germline V gene. DNA for the CDR3: TGCAGCGTCAAGGGCGTAGCAGGGGAAAAACTGTTTTTT. This sequence encodes CSVKGVAGEKLFF.